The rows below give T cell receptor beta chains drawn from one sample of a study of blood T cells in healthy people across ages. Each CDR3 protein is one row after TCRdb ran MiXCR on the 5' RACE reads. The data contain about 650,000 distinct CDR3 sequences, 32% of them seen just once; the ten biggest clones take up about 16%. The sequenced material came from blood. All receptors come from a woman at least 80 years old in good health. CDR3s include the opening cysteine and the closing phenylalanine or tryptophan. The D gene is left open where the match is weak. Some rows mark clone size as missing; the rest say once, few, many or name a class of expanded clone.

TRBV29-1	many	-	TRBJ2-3	TGCAGCTCCTCCGGGACACCCAGCACAGATACGCAGTATTTT	CSSSGTPSTDTQYF
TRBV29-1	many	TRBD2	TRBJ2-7	TGCAGCGTCCGGGGGGGGCCCTACGAGCAGTACTTC	CSVRGGPYEQYF
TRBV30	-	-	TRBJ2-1	TGTGCCTGGAGTGTTACGGGGGGCGATGTCAATGAGCAGTTCTTC	CAWSVTGGDVNEQFF
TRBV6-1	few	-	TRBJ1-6	TGTGCCAGCAGTGTTACGGGGGGGGTGAATTCACCCCTCCACTTT	CASSVTGGVNSPLHF
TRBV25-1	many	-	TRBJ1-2	TGTGCCAGCAGTGAAAATACACAAAACTATGGCTACACCTTC	CASSENTQNYGYTF
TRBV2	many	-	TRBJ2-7	TGTGCCAGCCAACCAGCAAATTTGGGCCGTTTCGCCTACGAGCAGTACTTC	CASQPANLGRFAYEQYF
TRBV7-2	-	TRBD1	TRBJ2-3	TGTGCCAGCAGGGCCCGGACAGGGAGCACAGATACGCAGTATTTT	CASRARTGSTDTQYF
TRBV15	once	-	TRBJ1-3	TGTGCCACCAGCAGAGATCGTCAGTCTGGAAACACCATATATTTT	CATSRDRQSGNTIYF
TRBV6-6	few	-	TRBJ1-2	TGTGCCAGCAGTGGTAACAGGGTTGGCTACACCTTC	CASSGNRVGYTF
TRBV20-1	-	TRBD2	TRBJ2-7	TGCAGTGCTAGGTCTAGCGGGATGGACAATGAGCAGTACTTC	CSARSSGMDNEQYF
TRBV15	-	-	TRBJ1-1	TGTGCCACCAGCAGAGATCTGCCCGGGGTTGAAGCTTTCTTT	CATSRDLPGVEAFF
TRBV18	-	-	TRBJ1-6	TGTGCCAGCTCACGTGGAGGGGGAAATTCACCCCTCCACTTT	CASSRGGGNSPLHF
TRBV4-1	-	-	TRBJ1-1	TGCGCCAGCAGCTCAAGGTGGCAGGGGAACACTGAAGCTTTCTTT	CASSSRWQGNTEAFF
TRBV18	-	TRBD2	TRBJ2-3	TGTGCCAGCTCACCACGTAGCGGGGTAACAGATACGCAGTATTTT	CASSPRSGVTDTQYF
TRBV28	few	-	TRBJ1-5	TGTGCCAGCAGTTTAGTCCGGCAAGCCGAGCATTTT	CASSLVRQAEHF
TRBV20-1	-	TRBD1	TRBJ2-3	TGCAGTGCTAATACGGGACAGGGGAATGAAAAACTGTATTTT	CSANTGQGNEKLYF
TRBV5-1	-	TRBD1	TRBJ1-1	TGCGCCAGTCAGGGGGACACTGAAGCTTTCTTT	CASQGDTEAFF
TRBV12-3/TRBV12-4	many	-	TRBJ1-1	TGTGCCAGCAGGCCTGGGGGAGGGCGGAACACTGAAGCTTTCTTT	CASRPGGGRNTEAFF
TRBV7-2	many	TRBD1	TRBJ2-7	TGTGCCAGCAGCTTAATGGGACAGGGGGTCGACGAGCAGTACTTC	CASSLMGQGVDEQYF
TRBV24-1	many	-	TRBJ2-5	TGTGCCACCAGTAGGACGGGGGCCGAGACCCAGTACTTC	CATSRTGAETQYF
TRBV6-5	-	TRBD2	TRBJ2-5	TGTGCCAGCAGTTCTAGCGGGCAGCAAGAGACCCAGTACTTC	CASSSSGQQETQYF
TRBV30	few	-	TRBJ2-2	TGTGCCTGGACGGAGAACACCGGGGAGCTGTTTTTT	CAWTENTGELFF
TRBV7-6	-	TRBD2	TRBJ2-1	TGTGCCAGCAGCCCGCAGCCGATGCGATCCGGGGGGAATGAGCAGTTCTTC	CASSPQPMRSGGNEQFF
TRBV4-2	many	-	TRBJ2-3	TGTGCCAGCAGCCAAGAACTAGCCTCCACAGATACGCAGTATTTT	CASSQELASTDTQYF
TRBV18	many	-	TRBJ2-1	TGTGCCAGCAGTCCCCAGGGCGATGAGCAGTTCTTC	CASSPQGDEQFF
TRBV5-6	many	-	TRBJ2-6	TGTGCCAGCAGCTTGAGGGAGTATGGGGCCAACGTCCTGACTTTC	CASSLREYGANVLTF
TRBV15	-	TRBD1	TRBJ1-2	TGTGCCACCAGCAGCCCAGGGGGCTATGGCTACACCTTC	CATSSPGGYGYTF
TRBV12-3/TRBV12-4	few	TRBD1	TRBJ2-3	TGTGCCAGCAGCTGGACAGGGGGCAGGTCAGATGCGCAGTATTTT	CASSWTGGRSDAQYF